This TCR beta chain was sequenced in a study of OX40 agonist ivuxolimab in advanced cancers. In the study overall: The dose of intravenous ivuxolimab that patients received every 2 weeks ranged from 0.01 to 10 mg/kg. Those treated in dose escalation had hepatocellular carcinoma, melanoma, renal cell cancer or head and neck cancer. Among those treated, three patients had partial responses, one with hepatocellular carcinoma and two with cutaneous melanoma.

Comment on this clone: Its specificity is not known.

The assay was immunoSEQ multiplex PCR, and TCRdb's table has in-frame clones only and misses some. This sample has 55,000 to 80,000 clones, with roughly 84% found just once. Germline V gene sequence: CDR1 SGHRS, CDR2 YFSETQ. Between the trimmed V and J ends, which lost 0 bases and 1 base, there was a span of 9 bases. The CDR3 length is 15 residues. Study-wide points: Several nonresponders also turned out to have low normalized T-cell clonal expansion.

The sample was CD4+ or CD8+ T cells sorted from blood, taken in a trial of the OX40 agonist ivuxolimab. This chain links TRBV5-1 with TRBJ2-3; the D gene could be TRBD1 or TRBD2 (5 bases each). The TCR sequence derives from an adult with an advanced solid tumor such as melanoma, head and neck, liver or kidney cancer. CDR3 sequence reads: CASSLVGDRTDTQYF. The CDR3 DNA follows: TGCGCCAGCAGCTTGGTCGGGGACCGCACAGATACGCAGTATTTT.